The clone carrying this TCR beta chain occurred once. The sample belongs to a study of blood T cell repertoires in COVID-19. About the research overall: The samples span acute and convalescent COVID-19 from the United States, Italy and Spain.

In germline, CDR1 is SGHDT, CDR2 YYEEEE. Trimming took off 1 base at V and 3 bases at J, with 10 bases between the two ends. This CDR3 contains 14 residues. In the authors' methods: From reference gene primer amplification, estimates of nucleated cell counts were derived. The protocol was immunoSEQ multiplex PCR, while the TCRdb copy is restricted to in-frame clones and leaves out a portion. V, J and clone size derive from that table, while D and trimming were established from the DNA sequence. The sample includes about 140,000 clones, roughly 83% of them seen just once. Participant age was about 18 to 89 years, and participants resided in 20 to 30 US areas. Up to 2 weeks before entering the study, exposed participants had met a COVID-19 case.

The TCR was taken from a man in his 70s who had been exposed to COVID-19. Sequencing input: PBMCs or T cells enriched from blood (not recorded which). V is TRBV5-6 and J is TRBJ1-1; the D gene is possibly TRBD1 (5 bases). CDR3 loop: CASSLNRGDTEAFF. CDR3 bases: TGTGCCAGCAGCTTGAATCGGGGGGACACTGAAGCTTTCTTT.